The 29 T cell receptor beta chains in this list originate from one sample, sequenced in a study of T cells in Graves' hyperthyroidism and ophthalmopathy. RNA transcripts yielded amplified TCR beta CDR3 regions. An initial round of RT-PCR targeting the TCR CDR3 relied on the HTBI primer set. TCRdb re-derived calls from the multiplex PCR reads in MiXCR, one entry per CDR3 protein. The sample yields about 640,000 distinct CDR3 sequences, about 20% seen once. The sample consisted of blood. The receptors here all came from a man aged 25-45 years with Graves' ophthalmopathy.

This sequence joins TRBV28 and TRBJ2-2; D tentatively fits TRBD1 or TRBD2 (5 bases each). V was clipped by 8 bases and J by 3 bases, with 13 bases between them. The CDR3 totals 14 residues. Germline V gene sequence: CDR1 MDHEN, CDR2 SYDVKM. CDR3: CASLREKYTGELFF. The CDR3 DNA reads as TGTGCCAGCCTCAGGGAGAAGTACACCGGGGAGCTGTTTTTT.

This clonotype was recorded at least ten times. The chain carries TRBV28 and TRBJ2-5; D is unclear. CDR1 is MDHEN, CDR2 SYDVKM, per germline. The V and J ends lost 3 bases and 4 bases respectively, with 24 bases between them. The CDR3 length is 18 residues. The CDR3 reads CASSFPNSWARQSETQYF. Written as DNA, the CDR3 is TGTGCCAGCAGTTTCCCGAACTCGTGGGCCCGTCAATCAGAGACCCAGTACTTC. Full variable domain (missing parts from reference TRBV28 and TRBJ2-5): DVKVTQSSRYLVKRTGEKVFLECVQDMDHENMFWYRQDPGLGLRLIYFSYDVKMKEKGDIPEGYSVSREKKERFSLILESASTNQTSMYLCASSFPNSWARQSETQYFGPGTRLLVL.

This clonotype was seen more than once but under ten times. The chain links TRBV7-3 to TRBJ1-4; the D gene is possibly TRBD1 (5 bases). V was clipped by 2 bases and J by 7 bases, with 14 bases between them. Germline V gene lookup returns CDR1 SGHTA and CDR2 FQGTGA. This CDR3 is built from 15 residues. Written as DNA, the CDR3 is TGTGCCAGCAGCTTATCTGCGGGGCCGGCTGAAAAACTGTTTTTT. Translated: CASSLSAGPAEKLFF.

This clonotype was picked up a small number of times. V is TRBV27 and J is TRBJ1-5; a possible D gene is TRBD1 (6 bases). Trimming pared 5 bases from V and 2 bases from J, leaving 13 bases between. CDR1 and CDR2 from the germline V gene are MNHEY and SMNVEV (reference sequence). This CDR3 is built from 15 residues. The CDR3, as DNA: TGTGCCAGCAGTCCGTCCCGGACAGGCAATCAGCCCCAGCATTTT. This translates into CASSPSRTGNQPQHF.

The rearrangement links TRBV28 to TRBJ2-2; 8 bases align to TRBD1. The CDR3 is 11 residues long. Germline assignment: CDR1 MDHEN and CDR2 SYDVKM. The V segment lost 4 bases and the J segment 12 bases; nucleotides outside the gene matches: 1. CDR3 DNA sequence: TGTGCCAGCAGTTCAGGGGGCAAGCTGTTTTTT. Translated: CASSSGGKLFF. Complete variable domain (other parts from reference TRBV28 and TRBJ2-2): DVKVTQSSRYLVKRTGEKVFLECVQDMDHENMFWYRQDPGLGLRLIYFSYDVKMKEKGDIPEGYSVSREKKERFSLILESASTNQTSMYLCASSSGGKLFFGEGSRLTVL.

The chain is built from TRBV28 and TRBJ2-5; possible D gene TRBD2, 6 bases. The CDR3 spans 14 residues. The V gene's germline CDR1 is MDHEN and CDR2 SYDVKM. V was pared by 5 bases and J by 5 bases, with 15 bases between. The CDR3 coding sequence is TGTGCCAGCAGTCGTCCGGGAGTAGGGGAGACCCAGTACTTC. Residues: CASSRPGVGETQYF.

This rearrangement joins TRBV6-2 or TRBV6-3 to TRBJ2-5; a weak D match, TRBD1 (8 bases). This CDR3 comprises 14 residues. Trimming removed 4 bases from V and 5 bases from J, with 14 bases in between. Per the germline V gene, CDR1 is MNHEY and CDR2 is SVGEGT. The CDR3 loop reads CASSWTGTTETQYF. The CDR3 DNA reads TGTGCCAGCAGTTGGACAGGGACTACGGAGACCCAGTACTTC.

In its sample, this clonotype was seen many times. The genes are TRBV5-1 and TRBJ2-1, with 7 bases matching TRBD2. This CDR3 has 15 residues. Trimming cost V 0 bases and J 7 bases; bases outside gene matches: 7. From germline, CDR1 is SGHRS and CDR2 YFSETQ. CDR3 sequence (DNA): TGCGCCAGCAGCTTGGGCGCGACTAGCCAAAATGAGCAGTTCTTC. Amino acids: CASSLGATSQNEQFF.

Worth noting for this clonotype: A much larger clonotype is one base distant, so this may be a read error. This chain joins TRBV7-2 and TRBJ2-6; the D gene could be TRBD1 or TRBD2 (5 bases each). This CDR3 is 20 amino acids long. Germline-derived CDR1 and CDR2 are SGHTA and FQGNSA. Trimming took 8 bases from V and 0 from J, leaving 26 bases between them. CDR3 nucleotides: TGTGCCAGCGGACCACATCACCGGGACCCTAAAAACTCTGGGGCCAACGTCCTGACTTTC. It yields the protein CASGPHHRDPKNSGANVLTF.

This clonotype was seen only a few times. The CDR3 loop is CASTRPGGEETQYF. The DNA of the CDR3 is TGTGCCAGCACACGTCCGGGGGGGGAAGAGACCCAGTACTTC. This rearrangement joins TRBV5-4 to TRBJ2-5; 8 positions agree with TRBD2. Unmatched junction bases numbered 7, after V lost 6 bases and J lost 3 bases. The germline V gene encodes CDR1 SGHNT and CDR2 YYREEE (reference sequence). The CDR3 has 14 residues.

This chain links TRBV6-1 with TRBJ1-1; 7 positions agree with TRBD1. The CDR3 extends over 12 amino acids. V shed 7 bases, J shed 11 bases, and the junction held 10 bases outside the gene matches. The germline gives CDR1 MNHNS, CDR2 SASEGT. CDR3 region: CASIKTGVGAFF. The CDR3 DNA follows: TGTGCCAGCATCAAAACAGGGGTGGGGGCTTTCTTT.

This clonotype has just a few counts. The chain carries TRBV10-3 and TRBJ2-7, with TRBD1 identical over 7 bases. The length of the CDR3 is 15 residues. The V segment lost 6 bases and the J segment 2 bases; nucleotides outside the gene matches: 10. CDR1 and CDR2 from the germline V gene are ENHRY and SYGVKD. As DNA, the CDR3 is TGTGCCATCAGCGTAACAGGGGATCACCCCTACGAGCAGTACTTC. Encoded protein: CAISVTGDHPYEQYF.

This clonotype has just a few counts. This chain joins TRBV12-3 or TRBV12-4 and TRBJ2-1; 7 positions agree with TRBD2. The ends lost 2 bases at V and 9 bases at J; junction bases unmatched: 13. This CDR3 region has 16 residues. The CDR3 DNA is TGTGCCAGCAGTTTACAGCGGGGCACGGGTGGGGGTGAGCAGTTCTTC. This sequence encodes CASSLQRGTGGGEQFF.

In this sample, this clonotype turned up a few times. The chain is built from TRBV3-1 and TRBJ2-3; 12 bases agree with TRBD2. The germline V gene has CDR1 LGHDT and CDR2 YNNKEL (reference sequence). V lost 4 bases, J lost 2 bases, and 4 bases stayed unmatched. This CDR3 has 16 amino acids. The CDR3 DNA reads as TGTGCCAGCAGCCGAAGACTAGCGGGGGTCACAGATACGCAGTATTTT. Translated, it gives CASSRRLAGVTDTQYF.

The rearrangement links TRBV27 to TRBJ2-1; 10 bases agree with TRBD2. Germline CDR1 MNHEY, CDR2 SMNVEV (reference sequence). V shed 6 bases, J shed 12 bases, and the junction held 11 bases outside the gene matches. This CDR3 has 14 amino acids. CDR3 nucleotide sequence: TGTGCCAGCAGCCCTCTAGCGGGGGCTCGTGGGCAGTTCTTC. Translated, it gives CASSPLAGARGQFF.

This sequence joins TRBV12-3 or TRBV12-4 and TRBJ1-6; D is uncertain. V gave up 7 bases and J gave up 1 base, with 5 bases separating them. The CDR3 covers 13 residues. The CDR3 reads CASTVSYNSPLHF. DNA of the CDR3: TGTGCCAGCACAGTATCCTATAATTCACCCCTCCACTTT.

This clonotype occurred many times. This CDR3 reads CASSFGEGSRGYTF. The CDR3, as DNA: TGTGCCAGCAGTTTTGGGGAAGGGAGTCGCGGCTACACCTTC. This chain connects TRBV28 to TRBJ1-2; no definite D call. Deletions cut 3 bases from V and 8 bases from J, with 16 bases between. CDR1 is MDHEN, CDR2 SYDVKM, per germline. The CDR3 is made up of 14 amino acids.

This clonotype turned up a few times. The rearrangement joins TRBV27 to TRBJ2-3; D call uncertain. Germline CDR1 MNHEY, CDR2 SMNVEV (reference sequence). This CDR3 spans 15 amino acids. Trimming stripped 5 bases from V and 2 bases from J, with 14 bases between. The CDR3 is CASSPPLGYTDTQYF. CDR3 DNA: TGTGCCAGCAGTCCGCCCCTGGGCTACACAGATACGCAGTATTTT.

The chain employs TRBV5-1 and TRBJ1-6, with 10 bases lining up with TRBD1. V trimming: 4 bases; J trimming: 10 bases; junction bases outside the gene matches: 8. The CDR3 contains 15 residues. From germline, CDR1 is SGHRS and CDR2 YFSETQ. In DNA form, the CDR3 reads TGCGCCAGCAGCCAGTTTGGGACAGGGGAATCACCCCTCCACTTT. Amino acid sequence: CASSQFGTGESPLHF.

In this sample, this clonotype turned up many times. The chain carries TRBV3-1 and TRBJ1-1; no clear D gene. V lost 4 bases, J lost 5 bases, and 14 bases lay in between. The CDR3 has 14 amino acids. Germline CDR1 reads LGHDT; CDR2 reads YNNKEL (reference sequence). CDR3 sequence: CASSPLLVNTEAFF. The CDR3 DNA follows: TGTGCCAGCAGCCCCCTCTTGGTTAATACTGAAGCTTTCTTT.

The chain uses TRBV20-1 and TRBJ1-1; weak D call: TRBD1 (5 bases). The CDR3 loop spans 13 amino acids. Between the trimmed V and J ends, which lost 0 bases and 4 bases, there was a span of 9 bases. Germline values: CDR1 DFQATT, CDR2 SNEGSKA (reference sequence). CDR3 DNA sequence: TGCAGTGCTAGAGAGGGGGGTAGCACTGAAGCTTTCTTT. This codes for CSAREGGSTEAFF.

In this sample, this clonotype turned up a few times. The chain employs TRBV28 and TRBJ1-5; D uncertain. CDR3 length: 15 amino acids. The V gene lost 2 bases and the J gene lost 1 base, with 9 bases spanning the gap. The germline V gene has CDR1 MDHEN and CDR2 SYDVKM. The CDR3 bases are TGTGCCAGCAGTTTACTAGACGGCAGCAATCAGCCCCAGCATTTT. This translates into CASSLLDGSNQPQHF.

This clonotype appeared many times. The chain is built from TRBV3-1 and TRBJ1-1; TRBD1 matches at 7 bases. The CDR3 length is 13 residues. The junction had 1 base not matched to a gene; V was cut back by 2 bases and J by 4 bases. Germline-derived CDR1 and CDR2 are LGHDT and YNNKEL (reference sequence). In nucleotides, the CDR3 is TGTGCCAGCAGCCAACACAGGGGCACTGAAGCTTTCTTT. Translated, it gives CASSQHRGTEAFF.

The rearrangement uses TRBV20-1 and TRBJ1-5; a possible D gene is TRBD1 (6 bases). CDR3 size: 14 residues. V gave up 2 bases and J gave up 0 bases, with 8 bases separating them. Germline V gene lookup returns CDR1 DFQATT and CDR2 SNEGSKA (reference sequence). DNA of the CDR3: TGCAGTGCTAGAAGGGGGTTTAGCAATCAGCCCCAGCATTTT. Encoded protein: CSARRGFSNQPQHF.

Only a few counts were recorded for this clonotype. The CDR3 spells CASKSDRITEAFF. CDR3 bases: TGTGCCAGCAAGTCCGACAGGATCACTGAAGCTTTCTTT. The chain recombines TRBV7-9 with TRBJ1-1; D is perhaps TRBD1 (6 bases). V lost 7 bases, J lost 4 bases, and 13 bases lay in between. The CDR3 is 13 residues long. The germline V gene has CDR1 SEHNR and CDR2 FQNEAQ (reference sequence).

This clonotype was seen ten or more times. J is TRBJ2-1 and V is TRBV5-1; 12 bases are shared with TRBD2. From germline, CDR1 is SGHRS and CDR2 YFSETQ. V trimming: 3 bases; J trimming: 7 bases; junction bases outside the gene matches: 5. The CDR3 spans 15 residues. CDR3 residues: CASSSTSGSVNEQFF. DNA for the CDR3: TGCGCCAGCAGCTCGACTAGCGGGAGTGTGAATGAGCAGTTCTTC.

The table lists this clonotype with many counts. This sequence joins TRBV28 and TRBJ1-2; 9 bases fit TRBD1. The CDR3 is 13 residues long. V lost 6 bases, J lost 7 bases, and 6 bases stayed unmatched. The germline CDR1 and CDR2 sequences are MDHEN and SYDVKM. This chain's CDR3 is CASRPTGGGGYTF. The CDR3 DNA follows: TGTGCCAGCAGGCCAACAGGGGGCGGTGGCTACACCTTC.

The J gene is TRBJ2-1, the V gene TRBV10-3; tentatively, D is TRBD2 (6 bases). Germline V gene data show CDR1 as ENHRY and CDR2 as SYGVKD. The CDR3 length is 12 residues. This chain's CDR3 is CAHGRTYNEQFF. The DNA of the CDR3 is TGTGCTCACGGGAGAACCTACAATGAGCAGTTCTTC.

This clonotype has at least ten counts. This chain joins TRBV6-1 and TRBJ2-7; tentatively, D is TRBD2 (6 bases). The CDR3 consists of 13 residues. The V gene lost 8 bases and the J gene lost 5 bases, with 16 bases spanning the gap. Germline V gene data show CDR1 as MNHNS and CDR2 as SASEGT. CDR3 in amino acids: CASPSWGDDEQYF. The CDR3, as DNA: TGTGCCAGCCCATCGTGGGGGGACGACGAGCAGTACTTC.